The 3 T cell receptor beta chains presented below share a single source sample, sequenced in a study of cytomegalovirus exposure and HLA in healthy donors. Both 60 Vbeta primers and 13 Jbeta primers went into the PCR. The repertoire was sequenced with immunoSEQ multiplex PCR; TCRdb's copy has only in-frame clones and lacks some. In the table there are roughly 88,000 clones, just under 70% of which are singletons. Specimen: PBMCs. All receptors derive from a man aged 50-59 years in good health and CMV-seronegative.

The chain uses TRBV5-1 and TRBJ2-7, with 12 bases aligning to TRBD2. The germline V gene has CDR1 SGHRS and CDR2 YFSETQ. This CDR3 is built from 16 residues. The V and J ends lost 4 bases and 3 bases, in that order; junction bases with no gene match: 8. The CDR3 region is CASSRSSGGAFYEQYF. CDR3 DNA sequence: TGCGCCAGCAGCAGATCTAGCGGGGGGGCCTTCTACGAGCAGTACTTC.

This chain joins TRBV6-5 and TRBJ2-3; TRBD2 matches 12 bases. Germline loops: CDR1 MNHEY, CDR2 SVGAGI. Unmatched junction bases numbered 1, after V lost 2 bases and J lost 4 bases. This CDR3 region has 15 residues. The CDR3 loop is CASSYLAGGADTQYF. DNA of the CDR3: TGTGCCAGCAGTTACCTAGCGGGGGGGGCAGATACGCAGTATTTT.

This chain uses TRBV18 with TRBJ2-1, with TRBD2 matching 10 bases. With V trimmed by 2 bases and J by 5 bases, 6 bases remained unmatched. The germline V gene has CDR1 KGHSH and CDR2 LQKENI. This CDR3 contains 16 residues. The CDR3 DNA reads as TGTGCCAGCTCACCATGGGTCCTAGCGGGGGACAATGAGCAGTTCTTC. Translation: CASSPWVLAGDNEQFF. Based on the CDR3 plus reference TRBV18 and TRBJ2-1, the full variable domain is NAGVMQNPRHLVRRRGQEARLRCSPMKGHSHVYWYRQLPEEGLKFMVYLQKENIIDESGMPKERFSAEFPKEGPSILRIQQVVRGDSAAYFCASSPWVLAGDNEQFFGPGTRLTVL.